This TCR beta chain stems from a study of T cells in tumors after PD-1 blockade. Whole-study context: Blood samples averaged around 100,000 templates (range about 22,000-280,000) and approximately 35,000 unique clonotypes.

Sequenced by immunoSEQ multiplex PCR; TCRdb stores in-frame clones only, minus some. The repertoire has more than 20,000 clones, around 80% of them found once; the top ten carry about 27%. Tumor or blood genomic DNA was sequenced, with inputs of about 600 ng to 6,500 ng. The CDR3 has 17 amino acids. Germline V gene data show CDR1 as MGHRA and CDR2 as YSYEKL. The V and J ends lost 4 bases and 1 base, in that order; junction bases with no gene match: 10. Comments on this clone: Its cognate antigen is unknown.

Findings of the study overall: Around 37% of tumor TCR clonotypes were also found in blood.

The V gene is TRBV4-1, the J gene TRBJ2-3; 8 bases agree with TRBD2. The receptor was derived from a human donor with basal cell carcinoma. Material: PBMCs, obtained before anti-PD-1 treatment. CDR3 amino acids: CASSLTGGAVRTDTQYF. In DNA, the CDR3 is TGCGCCAGCAGCCTAACCGGGGGGGCCGTCCGCACAGATACGCAGTATTTT.